This T cell receptor (beta chain) emerged from a study of blood T cell repertoires in COVID-19. Study at large: Whether acute or convalescent, the COVID-19 samples came from the United States, Italy and Spain. T cells, B-cell-depleted T cells, or PBMCs provided the cDNA or gDNA that served as material.

In the study's own analysis: Amplification of reference gene primers was used by the study to estimate nucleated cell counts. The method was immunoSEQ multiplex PCR; TCRdb's version includes in-frame clones alone and lacks a portion of them. V, J and clone size are taken as reported in that table, and D and trimming were inferred from the DNA itself. The repertoire includes about 110,000 clones, around 80% of them detected once, and 7.9% sits in the top ten. This clone was picked up a small number of times. Germline CDR1 and CDR2: MDHEN and SYDVKM. Trimming removed 9 bases at V and 2 bases at J, with 13 bases between. The CDR3 length is 14 residues.

The V and J genes are TRBV28 and TRBJ1-4, with D perhaps TRBD1 (6 bases). Sequences were obtained from peripheral blood. The sequence was collected from a woman aged 80 or over with active or convalescent COVID-19. CDR3 loop: CASNRVNTNEKLFF. The CDR3 DNA follows: TGTGCCAGTAACAGGGTAAATACTAATGAAAAACTGTTTTTT. Looking up the rest from reference TRBV28 and TRBJ1-4 gives the full variable domain: DVKVTQSSRYLVKRTGEKVFLECVQDMDHENMFWYRQDPGLGLRLIYFSYDVKMKEKGDIPEGYSVSREKKERFSLILESASTNQTSMYLCASNRVNTNEKLFFGSGTQLSVL.